This T cell receptor beta chain was obtained from a study of blood T cell repertoires in COVID-19. In the study overall: Researchers got acute and convalescent COVID-19 samples from the United States, Italy and Spain.

Measured with immunoSEQ multiplex PCR; TCRdb has only the in-frame clones, and not every one. The repertoire holds tens of thousands of clones, with roughly 85% as singletons. V lost 2 bases to trimming and J lost 0 bases, with 11 bases between them. The CDR3 has 16 amino acids. Germline assignment: CDR1 KGHSH and CDR2 LQKENI. This clone was recorded once. The source of this sequence is a human donor in a cohort sampled during active COVID-19. The specimen was peripheral blood. V gene TRBV18 combines with J gene TRBJ1-3; TRBD1 might be the D (5 bases). CDR3 amino acids: CASSPLAGRSGNTIYF. The CDR3 region has the DNA TGTGCCAGCTCACCATTGGCAGGGCGCTCTGGAAACACCATATATTTT. Filled out from reference TRBV18 and TRBJ1-3, the complete variable domain reads NAGVMQNPRHLVRRRGQEARLRCSPMKGHSHVYWYRQLPEEGLKFMVYLQKENIIDESGMPKERFSAEFPKEGPSILRIQQVVRGDSAAYFCASSPLAGRSGNTIYFGEGSWLTVV.